This TCR beta chain is drawn from a study of vaccination and CD4 T cells after COVID-19. At the Johns Hopkins FTIC core, DNA taken from cultured CD4+ T cells was sequenced by way of the Oncomine TCR Beta short-read assay. TCRdb recomputed calls from the PCR reads with MiXCR, one row per CDR3 protein. In the table there are thousands of distinct CDR3 sequences, around 45% of which are singletons. The CDR3 has 16 amino acids. The germline V gene has CDR1 MNHNS and CDR2 SASEGT. J was trimmed by 0 bases and V by 5 bases; bases with no gene match: 6. This clonotype was seen a handful of times. Its specificity is unknown. Indicated treatment: roughly 11-day PBMC culture with coronavirus spike peptide pools or control peptides (ViraFEST assay).

Sequencing input: CD4+ T cells from blood, cultured in vitro. The sequence was collected from a human donor who had recovered from COVID-19. V gene TRBV6-1 combines with J gene TRBJ1-3, with 8 bases identical to TRBD1. The CDR3: CASSRRGPDSGNTIYF. The CDR3 DNA reads as TGTGCCAGCAGTCGCAGGGGGCCAGACTCTGGAAACACCATATATTTT.